A few counts support the clone carrying this T cell receptor beta chain. One entry per CDR3 protein results from TCRdb running MiXCR on the 5' RACE reads. The sample includes roughly 340,000 distinct CDR3 sequences, over 8% of them seen just once. These data come from a study of T cells after yellow fever vaccination. This CDR3 region has 16 residues. V was clipped by 0 bases and J by 7 bases; unmatched bases: 6. Looked up from germline, CDR1 is SGHRS and CDR2 is YFSETQ. Material: PBMCs, obtained on the day of the first yellow fever vaccination. The chain is built from TRBV5-1 and TRBJ1-6; 8 bases line up with TRBD1. The TCR sequence derives from a man younger than 35 who received the YFV17D yellow fever vaccine. The DNA for the CDR3 is TGCGCCAGCAGCTTGGACAGGGGGACTGTAAATTCACCCCTCCACTTT. This sequence encodes CASSLDRGTVNSPLHF.